This entry lists 23 T cell receptor beta chains sequenced from one sample in a study of T cell changes during pregnancy in multiple sclerosis. The assay was immunoSEQ multiplex PCR, and TCRdb's table has in-frame clones only and misses some. The sample lists some 80,000 clones; around 96% were seen once. Specimen: peripheral blood, collected in the second trimester of pregnancy. All receptors derive from a female donor with multiple sclerosis, enrolled in a pregnancy study.

The chain joins TRBV14 to TRBJ2-1, with D perhaps matching TRBD2 (6 bases). Trimming cost V 4 bases and J 0 bases, with 7 bases left between them. Germline V gene sequence: CDR1 SGHDN, CDR2 FVKESK. The CDR3 spans 14 residues. In nucleotides, the CDR3 is TGTGCCAGCAGCCCCGGGGGCTCCTACAATGAGCAGTTCTTC. It encodes CASSPGGSYNEQFF.

The chain joins TRBV6-6 to TRBJ1-1; possible D gene TRBD1, 5 bases. Trimming left V 7 bases short and J 4 bases short, with 19 bases between. CDR1 and CDR2 from the germline V gene are MNHNY and SVGAGI (reference sequence). This CDR3 contains 15 residues. CDR3 protein: CASTPLGGGGTEAFF. CDR3 coding DNA: TGTGCCAGCACCCCCCTCGGGGGGGGAGGCACTGAAGCTTTCTTT.

The CDR3 region has the DNA TGCGCCAGCAGGGAAATGCTAGCGGGAGGAGAGACCCAGTACTTC. Residues: CASREMLAGGETQYF. This sequence joins TRBV5-1 and TRBJ2-5, with TRBD2 matching over 11 bases. Trimming took 5 bases from V and 4 from J; bases not matched to a gene: 7. Germline CDR1 reads SGHRS; CDR2 reads YFSETQ. The CDR3 spans 15 residues.

The CDR3 DNA is TGTGCCAGCAGTTTTATACACTACTACGAGCAGTACTTC. This encodes CASSFIHYYEQYF. V and J are TRBV28 and TRBJ2-7; the D is unclear. V lost 3 bases and J lost 3, with 9 bases in between. The CDR3 consists of 13 residues. Germline-derived CDR1 and CDR2 are MDHEN and SYDVKM.

The sample holds one count of this clone. The V and J genes are TRBV5-4 and TRBJ2-1, with D uncertain. There are 12 residues in the CDR3. Germline lookup yields CDR1 SGHNT and CDR2 YYREEE (reference sequence). Trimming took 0 bases from V and 5 from J, leaving 3 bases between them. The CDR3 sequence is CASSLGDNEQFF. The CDR3 DNA follows: TGTGCCAGCAGCTTGGGAGACAATGAGCAGTTCTTC.

The rearrangement uses TRBV11-2 and TRBJ2-3, with D possibly TRBD2 on 6 matching bases. Trimming pared 4 bases from V and 0 bases from J, leaving 11 bases between. The CDR3 sequence is 15 residues long. The germline gives CDR1 SGHAT, CDR2 FQNNGV. CDR3 nucleotides: TGTGCCAGCAGCTGGAGGGGCAGAAGCACAGATACGCAGTATTTT. This gives the protein CASSWRGRSTDTQYF.

The rearrangement joins TRBV2 to TRBJ2-2; 11 positions match TRBD2. CDR3 length equals 16 residues. The ends lost 2 bases at V and 8 bases at J; junction bases unmatched: 7. CDR1 and CDR2 from the germline V gene are SNHLY and FYNNEI. CDR3: CASSELAGGSAGELFF. CDR3 DNA: TGTGCCAGCAGTGAACTAGCGGGGGGTTCGGCGGGGGAGCTGTTTTTT.

The chain carries TRBV6-1 and TRBJ2-7; D is unresolved. Trimming removed 6 bases at V and 1 base at J, with 13 bases between. The length of the CDR3 is 14 residues. CDR1 is MNHNS and CDR2 is SASEGT in the germline V gene. CDR3: CASRSRQQSYEQYF. The DNA of the CDR3 is TGTGCCAGCAGGTCCCGCCAACAGTCCTACGAGCAGTACTTC.

The genes are TRBV7-6 and TRBJ2-1; D possibly corresponds to TRBD2 (6 bases). This CDR3 comprises 17 residues. The V gene's germline CDR1 is SGHVS and CDR2 FNYEAQ. The V and J ends lost 1 base and 3 bases respectively, with 16 bases between them. CDR3 DNA sequence: TGTGCCAGCAGCTTAGGTTCTCGGCAGGGACTCTACAATGAGCAGTTCTTC. This codes for CASSLGSRQGLYNEQFF.

The chain carries TRBV7-9 and TRBJ1-1; D possibly corresponds to TRBD1 (6 bases). The CDR3 spans 14 residues. Trimming shortened V by 6 bases and J by 4 bases, and 15 bases separated the two germline ends. CDR1 and CDR2 from the germline V gene are SEHNR and FQNEAQ (reference sequence). The CDR3 region has the DNA TGTGCCAGCAGACCTACAGGGCCGGGCACTGAAGCTTTCTTT. Protein sequence: CASRPTGPGTEAFF.

V and J are TRBV27 and TRBJ1-2; D is unresolved. Per the germline V gene, CDR1 is MNHEY and CDR2 is SMNVEV (reference sequence). V was pared by 5 bases and J by 4 bases, with 14 bases between. This CDR3 region has 14 residues. Here the CDR3 DNA reads TGTGCCAGCAGTCTTTTTCCCACTGGCTATGGCTACACCTTC. Protein sequence: CASSLFPTGYGYTF.

This clone was observed a single time. The chain recombines TRBV27 with TRBJ1-5; a possible D gene is TRBD1 (6 bases). CDR3 size: 13 residues. The germline V gene has CDR1 MNHEY and CDR2 SMNVEV (reference sequence). Between the trimmed V and J ends, which lost 5 bases and 5 bases, there was a span of 10 bases. The DNA for the CDR3 is TGTGCCAGCAGTATTCGGACAGATCAGCCCCAGCATTTT. Its translation: CASSIRTDQPQHF.

The V gene is TRBV5-1, the J gene TRBJ2-7, with D possibly being TRBD1 (5 bases). The V end lost 4 bases, the J end lost 5 bases, and 16 bases lay between the germline ends. Germline loops: CDR1 SGHRS, CDR2 YFSETQ. This CDR3 has 14 residues. CDR3 in amino acids: CASSRPGLSDEQYF. CDR3 in DNA: TGCGCCAGCAGCCGTCCAGGGCTTTCCGACGAGCAGTACTTC.

The chain uses TRBV7-6 and TRBJ2-7; TRBD2 aligns across 7 bases. Per germline, CDR1 SGHVS and CDR2 FNYEAQ. This CDR3 region has 14 residues. V trimming: 3 bases; J trimming: 0 bases; junction bases outside the gene matches: 2. CDR3 DNA sequence: TGTGCCAGCAGCTTCGGGGGGAGCTCCTACGAGCAGTACTTC. Encoded protein: CASSFGGSSYEQYF. Complete variable domain (other parts from reference TRBV7-6 and TRBJ2-7): GAGVSQSPRYKVTKRGQDVALRCDPISGHVSLYWYRQALGQGPEFLTYFNYEAQQDKSGLPNDRFSAERPEGSISTLTIQRTEQRDSAMYRCASSFGGSSYEQYFGPGTRLTVT.

This clone was observed many times. In nucleotides, the CDR3 is TGTGCCAGCAGTGCCGGGACAGGGGGCACTGAAGCTTTCTTT. Protein: CASSAGTGGTEAFF. The gene calls are TRBV6-1 and TRBJ1-1, with TRBD1 identical over 11 bases. CDR3 length equals 14 residues. J lost 4 bases, V lost 4 bases, and 2 bases had no gene match. CDR1 is MNHNS and CDR2 is SASEGT in the germline V gene.

J is TRBJ2-7 and V is TRBV11-3; D call uncertain. V lost 5 bases to trimming and J lost 4 bases, with 15 bases between them. Per the germline V gene, CDR1 is SGHNT and CDR2 is YENEEA. This CDR3 spans 14 amino acids. This CDR3 is CASSPHGSPYEQYF. The CDR3 nucleotides are TGTGCCAGCAGCCCCCACGGGTCACCTTACGAGCAGTACTTC.

This clone was counted a single time. J is TRBJ2-3 and V is TRBV28; D unclear. There are 15 residues in the CDR3. The V end was cut by 3 bases, the J end by 0 bases, with 10 bases between. CDR1 and CDR2 (germline): MDHEN, SYDVKM. The CDR3 sequence: CASSFRESSTDTQYF. Here the CDR3 DNA reads TGTGCCAGCAGTTTTCGCGAGAGCAGCACAGATACGCAGTATTTT.

The chain has TRBV30 and TRBJ1-2; tentatively, D is TRBD1 (6 bases). Germline V gives CDR1 GTSNPN, CDR2 SVGIG (reference sequence). The CDR3 totals 13 residues. Trimming pared 2 bases from V and 6 bases from J, leaving 13 bases between. The CDR3 DNA reads TGTGCCTGGAGTAGCCAGGGGCTCGATGGCTACACCTTC. Protein: CAWSSQGLDGYTF.

Turning to this clone: This specimen includes other DNA sequences encoding the same CDR3. The chain links TRBV5-1 to TRBJ1-1, with 10 bases lining up with TRBD1. Germline CDR1 and CDR2: SGHRS and YFSETQ. This CDR3 comprises 14 residues. After removal of 3 bases from V and 5 bases from J, the junction contained 4 bases not matched to a gene. CDR3 coding DNA: TGCGCCAGCAGCTCGGGACAGGGGAAGACTGAAGCTTTCTTT. Its translation is CASSSGQGKTEAFF.

This chain joins TRBV29-1 and TRBJ2-7; 7 bases are a match to TRBD2. With 4 bases clipped from V and 3 bases from J, the junction kept 6 bases outside the gene matches. The CDR3 covers 13 residues. From germline, CDR1 is SQVTM and CDR2 ANQGSEA. The DNA of the CDR3 is TGCAGCGTTGGGGGGGGAGACGGCTACGAGCAGTACTTC. Residues: CSVGGGDGYEQYF.

This chain joins TRBV5-8 and TRBJ1-2; TRBD1 agrees at 9 bases. The CDR3 covers 16 residues. Germline loops: CDR1 SGHTS, CDR2 YDEGEE. Trimming took 4 bases from V and 5 from J; bases not matched to a gene: 12. CDR3 nucleotides: TGTGCCAGCAGCCTCCGCTGGACAGGGGAGGGGTATGGCTACACCTTC. Protein: CASSLRWTGEGYGYTF.

V is TRBV5-1 and J is TRBJ1-2; D call uncertain. Per germline, CDR1 SGHRS and CDR2 YFSETQ. Trimming removed 0 bases at V and 6 bases at J, with 9 bases between. CDR3 length: 13 amino acids. CDR3 region: CASSLVTGDGYTF. The CDR3 DNA is TGCGCCAGCAGCTTGGTCACGGGAGATGGCTACACCTTC. The whole variable domain, filled in from reference TRBV5-1 and TRBJ1-2, reads KAGVTQTPRYLIKTRGQQVTLSCSPISGHRSVSWYQQTPGQGLQFLFEYFSETQRNKGNFPGRFSGRQFSNSRSEMNVSTLELGDSALYLCASSLVTGDGYTFGSGTRLTVV.

The chain couples TRBV19 to TRBJ1-3; D is perhaps TRBD1 (5 bases). CDR1 and CDR2 from the germline V gene are LNHDA and SQIVND (reference sequence). Between the trimmed V and J ends, which lost 9 bases and 0 bases, there was a span of 15 bases. The CDR3 has 15 amino acids. CDR3 region: CASPAPGFSGNTIYF. In DNA form, the CDR3 reads TGTGCCAGCCCCGCGCCAGGGTTCTCTGGAAACACCATATATTTT.